The 24 T cell receptor beta chains reported below all come from one sample, sequenced in a study of blood T cell repertoires in COVID-19. This table comes from immunoSEQ multiplex PCR, and its TCRdb copy is limited to in-frame clones, with some not included. In the table there are around 110,000 clones, roughly 89% of which are singletons. Sequencing used peripheral blood. The source of these receptors is a middle-aged man with acute or convalescent COVID-19.

J is TRBJ1-6 and V is TRBV14, with a tentative D call TRBD1 (5 bases). Germline-derived CDR1 and CDR2 are SGHDN and FVKESK. The CDR3 consists of 16 residues. V was shortened by 2 bases and J by 1 base, with 9 bases between the two germline ends. As DNA, the CDR3 is TGTGCCAGCAGCCAAAGGGGAGGGTCCTATAATTCACCCCTCCACTTT. Encoded protein: CASSQRGGSYNSPLHF.

A single count supports this clone. The chain recombines TRBV7-9 with TRBJ2-1; the match to TRBD2 covers 15 bases. The CDR3 consists of 18 residues. Germline V CDR1 and CDR2: SEHNR, FQNEAQ (reference sequence). Trimming took 5 bases from V and 3 from J; bases not matched to a gene: 8. The DNA for the CDR3 is TGTGCCAGCAGCCCCCGGACTAGCGGGAGGGCCTTCTACAATGAGCAGTTCTTC. Its protein product is CASSPRTSGRAFYNEQFF.

This chain connects TRBV7-6 to TRBJ2-2; 9 positions agree with TRBD1. The CDR3 covers 17 residues. J lost 4 bases, V lost 2 bases, and 8 bases had no gene match. Germline V gene sequence: CDR1 SGHVS, CDR2 FNYEAQ. The CDR3 DNA reads as TGTGCCAGCAGCTTAATTTGGGGGACAGGGAGCACCGGGGAGCTGTTTTTT. It encodes CASSLIWGTGSTGELFF.

The chain carries TRBV7-3 and TRBJ1-4; D is perhaps TRBD1 (6 bases). There are 13 residues in the CDR3. The ends were cut back, 8 bases at V and 7 bases at J, with 14 bases in the middle. Germline lookup yields CDR1 SGHTA and CDR2 FQGTGA. The CDR3 DNA follows: TGTGCCAGCCCCGGGACCAGGGGTGAAAAACTGTTTTTT. This encodes CASPGTRGEKLFF.

The rearrangement uses TRBV30 and TRBJ2-2; 10 bases align to TRBD1. V shed 1 base and J 4 bases; nucleotides not matched to a gene: 3. The CDR3 length is 15 residues. Germline loops: CDR1 GTSNPN, CDR2 SVGIG (reference sequence). The chain's CDR3 is CAWSAGQGSTGELFF. CDR3 nucleotides: TGTGCCTGGAGTGCGGGACAGGGGAGCACCGGGGAGCTGTTTTTT. The whole variable domain, remainder taken from reference TRBV30 and TRBJ2-2, is SQTIHQWPATLVQPVGSPLSLECTVEGTSNPNLYWYRQAAGRGLQLLFYSVGIGQISSEVPQNLSASRPQDRQFILSSKKLLLSDSGFYLCAWSAGQGSTGELFFGEGSRLTVL.

This chain uses TRBV5-4 with TRBJ2-7; D might be TRBD1 (6 bases). Germline loops: CDR1 SGHNT, CDR2 YYREEE (reference sequence). The CDR3 runs 15 residues. V was shortened by 3 bases and J by 7 bases, with 20 bases between the two germline ends. The DNA for the CDR3 is TGTGCCAGCAGCTCCCTGGGGCAGGGGACGGAAGAGCAGTACTTC. Translated, it gives CASSSLGQGTEEQYF.

Here the CDR3 reads CASSYLAGGNTIYF. The CDR3 DNA follows: TGTGCCAGCAGTTACCTGGCGGGAGGAAACACCATATATTTT. This chain connects TRBV6-5 to TRBJ1-3; D not certain. Looked up from germline, CDR1 is MNHEY and CDR2 is SVGAGI. The ends were cut back, 2 bases at V and 4 bases at J, with 9 bases in the middle. This CDR3 contains 14 residues.

Of note for this clone: The identical CDR3 is also encoded by other nucleotide sequences in the sample. The rearrangement uses TRBV6-5 and TRBJ2-5, with TRBD1 matching over 9 bases. Germline V gene lookup returns CDR1 MNHEY and CDR2 SVGAGI. This CDR3 spans 15 amino acids. The junction had 6 bases not matched to a gene; V was cut back by 2 bases and J by 5 bases. The CDR3 here is CASSYGTGSRETQYF. Here the CDR3 DNA reads TGTGCCAGCAGTTACGGGACAGGGTCTCGGGAGACCCAGTACTTC.

This clone occurred once. The V and J genes are TRBV6-6 and TRBJ2-1, with 10 bases lining up with TRBD2. J lost 10 bases, V lost 3 bases, and 9 bases had no gene match. The germline CDR1 and CDR2 sequences are MNHNY and SVGAGI (reference sequence). The CDR3 is 15 residues long. CDR3 sequence reads: CASSYRLAGEGEQFF. The CDR3 DNA sequence: TGTGCCAGCAGTTATAGGCTAGCGGGGGAGGGGGAGCAGTTCTTC.

The chain combines TRBV7-2 with TRBJ2-1; 10 positions match TRBD2. This CDR3 contains 16 residues. J lost 8 bases, V lost 5 bases, and 12 bases had no gene match. Germline V gives CDR1 SGHTA, CDR2 FQGNSA. The CDR3 is CASSSRLAGGRHEQFF. CDR3 bases: TGTGCCAGCAGCAGCAGACTAGCGGGTGGCCGCCATGAGCAGTTCTTC.

The J gene is TRBJ1-2, the V gene TRBV5-1, with 7 bases that match TRBD1. The V gene's germline CDR1 is SGHRS and CDR2 YFSETQ. The CDR3 is 14 residues long. V lost 5 bases, J lost 6 bases, and 10 bases stayed unmatched. The CDR3 nucleotides are TGCGCCAGCAGGCCGACAGGGAGTTACGATGGCTACACCTTC. Protein sequence: CASRPTGSYDGYTF.

The chain links TRBV5-4 to TRBJ1-4, with D possibly matching TRBD1 (5 bases). The V gene's germline CDR1 is SGHNT and CDR2 YYREEE (reference sequence). This CDR3 is 16 amino acids long. V lost 3 bases to trimming and J lost 5 bases, with 17 bases between them. The CDR3 region is CASSSGGSGSNEKLFF. The CDR3 nucleotides read TGTGCCAGCAGCTCGGGGGGATCGGGGTCGAATGAAAAACTGTTTTTT. Supplemented by reference TRBV5-4 and TRBJ1-4, the full variable domain reads ETGVTQSPTHLIKTRGQQVTLRCSSQSGHNTVSWYQQALGQGPQFIFQYYREEENGRGNFPPRFSGLQFPNYSSELNVNALELDDSALYLCASSSGGSGSNEKLFFGSGTQLSVL.

The chain uses TRBV6-5 and TRBJ2-1; D is possibly TRBD1 (7 bases). This CDR3 comprises 15 residues. V dropped 5 bases and J dropped 5 bases, with 16 bases sitting between them. The germline V gene has CDR1 MNHEY and CDR2 SVGAGI. CDR3 nucleotide sequence: TGTGCCAGCAGTACCCGCCAGGGGGGCAACAATGAGCAGTTCTTC. Its translation is CASSTRQGGNNEQFF.

This clone was detected only a few times. The chain is built from TRBV2 and TRBJ1-5, with D unclear. This CDR3 spans 15 amino acids. Germline loops: CDR1 SNHLY, CDR2 FYNNEI. Trimming cost V 6 bases and J 0 bases, with 12 bases left between them. This chain's CDR3 is CASRNSDTSNQPQHF. As DNA, the CDR3 is TGTGCCAGCAGGAATAGTGACACTAGCAATCAGCCCCAGCATTTT.

This chain uses TRBV11-3 with TRBJ2-1, with 11 bases matching TRBD2. V gave up 4 bases and J gave up 14 bases; unmatched junction bases: 7. The CDR3 runs 13 residues. Looked up from germline, CDR1 is SGHNT and CDR2 is YENEEA. The CDR3 loop reads CASSSLAGGRKFF. The CDR3 DNA reads as TGTGCCAGCAGCTCTTTAGCGGGGGGGCGGAAGTTCTTC.

The chain couples TRBV24-1 to TRBJ1-5; 11 bases fit TRBD1. The junction had 1 base not matched to a gene; V was cut back by 9 bases and J by 7 bases. Per germline, CDR1 KGHDR and CDR2 SFDVKD. CDR3 length equals 12 residues. The chain's CDR3 is CATGTGGQPQHF. CDR3 nucleotide sequence: TGTGCCACCGGGACAGGGGGACAGCCCCAGCATTTT.

This clone was recorded only once. The CDR3 bases are TGCGCCAGCAGCTCCGGGACTTCGAACACCGGGGAGCTGTTTTTT. This translates into CASSSGTSNTGELFF. V and J are TRBV5-1 and TRBJ2-2, with D possibly matching TRBD2 (6 bases). The CDR3 runs 15 residues. The ends were cut back, 3 bases at V and 0 bases at J, with 9 bases in the middle. In germline, CDR1 is SGHRS, CDR2 YFSETQ.

The J gene is TRBJ2-7, the V gene TRBV3-1 (or the pseudogene TRBV3-2), with TRBD2 matching over 8 bases. Trimming cost V 0 bases and J 3 bases; bases outside gene matches: 7. The CDR3 spans 16 residues. From germline, CDR1 is LGHDT and CDR2 YNNKEL (reference sequence). The CDR3 DNA is TGTGCCAGCAGCCAAGAGGGGCGGGGGGCCTTCTACGAGCAGTACTTC. Amino acids: CASSQEGRGAFYEQYF.

The chain is built from TRBV6-2 or TRBV6-3 and TRBJ1-2, with 9 bases that match TRBD1. V lost 2 bases, J lost 7 bases, and 2 bases stayed unmatched. CDR3 length equals 13 residues. CDR1 and CDR2 from the germline V gene are MNHEY and SVGEGT. The CDR3 nucleotides read TGTGCCAGCAGTTACGGGACAGGGTTTGGCTACACCTTC. Protein: CASSYGTGFGYTF.

This rearrangement joins TRBV6-5 to TRBJ1-5; perhaps TRBD1 as D (6 bases). Per germline, CDR1 MNHEY and CDR2 SVGAGI. CDR3 size: 13 residues. Between the trimmed V and J ends, which lost 5 bases and 7 bases, there was a span of 12 bases. DNA for the CDR3: TGTGCCAGCAGTCCCGGGAGGGGGCAGCCCCAGCATTTT. This sequence encodes CASSPGRGQPQHF.

The rearrangement joins TRBV11-2 to TRBJ1-2; D unresolved. V was trimmed by 7 bases and J by 2 bases, leaving 11 bases between them. The germline V gene encodes CDR1 SGHAT and CDR2 FQNNGV. This CDR3 has 13 amino acids. In DNA, the CDR3 is TGTGCCAGCACCCCAGAGGTAAACTATGGCTACACCTTC. It is translated as CASTPEVNYGYTF.

The V gene is TRBV9, the J gene TRBJ1-5, with D perhaps TRBD1 (5 bases). Germline lookup yields CDR1 SGDLS and CDR2 YYNGEE. V shed 0 bases and J shed 7 bases, with 11 bases lying between them. This CDR3 is 14 amino acids long. The chain's CDR3 is CASSVAGQGQPQHF. CDR3 nucleotide sequence: TGTGCCAGCAGCGTAGCAGGGCAAGGGCAGCCCCAGCATTTT.

The V and J genes are TRBV11-2 and TRBJ2-5, with D possibly TRBD2 on 6 matching bases. Trimming removed 5 bases at V and 0 bases at J, with 16 bases between. The germline V gene encodes CDR1 SGHAT and CDR2 FQNNGV. CDR3 size: 16 residues. The CDR3: CASSRGRDSYQETQYF. The CDR3 DNA follows: TGTGCCAGCAGCCGTGGGCGGGATAGTTACCAAGAGACCCAGTACTTC.

DNA of the CDR3: TGTGCCAGTAGTCCCCCAGGGGACAATTCACCCCTCCACTTT. As protein: CASSPPGDNSPLHF. The V call is TRBV19, the J call TRBJ1-6; tentative D call: TRBD1 (6 bases). The CDR3 is 14 amino acids. The germline V gene encodes CDR1 LNHDA and CDR2 SQIVND (reference sequence). Trimming removed 5 bases from V and 7 bases from J, with 12 bases in between.